The 25 T cell receptor beta chains below were found in one sample sequenced in a study of shared T cell receptors in the human thymus. Method: immunoSEQ multiplex PCR; TCRdb's copy keeps in-frame clones and lacks some. This table holds 650,000 to 950,000 clones, 80% to 90% found once. The same specimen was also included in a second study, on human thymus T cells.

Source material: thymocytes. The receptors shown here come from a girl in the first two years of life with a congenital heart defect.

About this clone: A junction end diverges from the germline sequence, so it may reflect a read error. The CDR3 DNA is TGTGCCAGCAGCCTCCCCGGGGCGGGACTCTCCGACGAGCAGTACTTC. This translates into CASSLPGAGLSDEQYF. The chain joins TRBV5-6 to TRBJ2-7, with a weak D call TRBD2 (6 bases). CDR3 length: 16 amino acids. Per the germline V gene, CDR1 is SGHDT and CDR2 is YYEEEE.

The chain uses TRBV9 and TRBJ2-2, with 9 bases fitting TRBD1. The germline V gene has CDR1 SGDLS and CDR2 YYNGEE. The CDR3 length is 18 residues. The V gene end was trimmed by 4 bases and the J gene end by 6 bases; junction bases not matched to a gene: 16. The CDR3, as DNA: TGTGCCAGCAGCCCTTACAGGGGGCCCTACCAAGGCGCCGGGGAGCTGTTTTTT. Protein: CASSPYRGPYQGAGELFF.

The chain links TRBV7-9 to TRBJ1-2; D unresolved. There are 12 residues in the CDR3. Trimming pared 4 bases from V and 8 bases from J, leaving 11 bases between. The germline V gene encodes CDR1 SEHNR and CDR2 FQNEAQ (reference sequence). The CDR3 nucleotides read TGTGCCAGCAGCTCTCACGAGAAAGGCTACACCTTC. It is translated as CASSSHEKGYTF.

In its sample, this clone was seen once. The gene calls are TRBV5-1 and TRBJ2-1; 7 bases match TRBD1. The CDR3 is 14 amino acids. Unmatched junction bases numbered 7, after V lost 2 bases and J lost 8 bases. Germline CDR1 reads SGHRS; CDR2 reads YFSETQ. The DNA for the CDR3 is TGCGCCAGCAGCTTACACGTACAGGGGCATGAGCAGTTCTTC. Protein sequence: CASSLHVQGHEQFF.

This chain joins TRBV4-1 and TRBJ1-6; D is perhaps TRBD1 (5 bases). Trimming removed 0 bases from V and 9 bases from J, with 6 bases in between. The CDR3 runs to 13 residues. Germline lookup yields CDR1 MGHRA and CDR2 YSYEKL. CDR3 coding DNA: TGCGCCAGCAGCCAAGAAAGGGGTTCACCCCTCCACTTT. This encodes CASSQERGSPLHF.

The chain carries TRBV6-1 and TRBJ2-1; D not certain. V lost 1 base to trimming and J lost 6 bases, with 4 bases between them. Germline V gene lookup returns CDR1 MNHNS and CDR2 SASEGT. The CDR3 extends over 12 amino acids. The CDR3 sequence: CASSEVSNEQFF. CDR3 in DNA: TGTGCCAGCAGTGAAGTTAGCAATGAGCAGTTCTTC.

V and J are TRBV7-2 and TRBJ1-1; D not certain. Germline CDR1 is SGHTA and CDR2 is FQGNSA. Trimming removed 1 base at V and 0 bases at J, with 9 bases between. The CDR3 totals 15 residues. Written as DNA, the CDR3 is TGTGCCAGCAGCTTAGATCGGGGAATGAACACTGAAGCTTTCTTT. It yields the protein CASSLDRGMNTEAFF. The full variable domain, completed using reference TRBV7-2 and TRBJ1-1, is GAGVSQSPSNKVTEKGKDVELRCDPISGHTALYWYRQSLGQGLEFLIYFQGNSAPDKSGLPSDRFSAERTGGSVSTLTIQRTQQEDSAVYLCASSLDRGMNTEAFFGQGTRLTVV.

The J gene is TRBJ1-1, the V gene TRBV27; 12 nucleotides align to TRBD1. The length of the CDR3 is 21 residues. Germline V lookup: CDR1 MNHEY, CDR2 SMNVEV (reference sequence). V trimming: 2 bases; J trimming: 5 bases; junction bases outside the gene matches: 21. CDR3 nucleotide sequence: TGTGCCAGCAGTTTACGCGCCCCGAGGGACAGGGGGCGAAGAAAGGGAACTGAAGCTTTCTTT. It translates to CASSLRAPRDRGRRKGTEAFF.

The V and J genes are TRBV4-1 and TRBJ1-3; D not resolved. This CDR3 is 15 amino acids long. In germline, CDR1 is MGHRA, CDR2 YSYEKL. V was cut by 2 bases and J by 8 bases, with 16 bases left in between. DNA of the CDR3: TGCGCCAGCAGCCAACGTAGCACCGCGGTAGACACCATATATTTT. This translates into CASSQRSTAVDTIYF.

This chain connects TRBV5-1 to TRBJ2-1; 8 positions match TRBD1. CDR1 is SGHRS, CDR2 YFSETQ, per germline. This CDR3 spans 14 amino acids. After removal of 7 bases from V and 3 bases from J, the junction contained 6 bases not matched to a gene. The CDR3 loop reads CASGRQGIYNEQFF. CDR3 coding DNA: TGCGCCAGCGGTCGACAGGGGATCTACAATGAGCAGTTCTTC.

The V and J genes are TRBV4-2 and TRBJ2-2, with D possibly being TRBD2 (6 bases). There are 17 residues in the CDR3. V lost 0 bases, J lost 2 bases, and 13 bases lay in between. Germline-derived CDR1 and CDR2 are LGHNA and YNFKEQ. The CDR3 DNA reads as TGTGCCAGCAGCCAAGAAGACCGGGACTCCAACACCGGGGAGCTGTTTTTT. It translates to CASSQEDRDSNTGELFF.

The V and J genes are TRBV13 and TRBJ1-4; TRBD1 matches 7 bases. Germline V gene lookup returns CDR1 PRHDT and CDR2 FYEKMQ (reference sequence). The length of the CDR3 is 17 residues. Trimming cost V 0 bases and J 8 bases; bases outside gene matches: 12. The CDR3, as DNA: TGTGCCAGCAGCTTAGGCCTGAGGGACAGTGAAGAGGAAAAACTGTTTTTT. Residues: CASSLGLRDSEEEKLFF.

The chain has TRBV29-1 and TRBJ1-1; D is perhaps TRBD1 (6 bases). V was clipped by 5 bases and J by 1 base, with 11 bases between them. The CDR3 has 13 amino acids. Looked up from germline, CDR1 is SQVTM and CDR2 is ANQGSEA. The CDR3 nucleotides read TGCAGCGTTCCACAGGGATCGAACACTGAAGCTTTCTTT. This encodes CSVPQGSNTEAFF.

The V and J genes are TRBV29-1 and TRBJ1-2; tentatively, D is TRBD1 (5 bases). Trimming shortened V by 5 bases and J by 6 bases, and 22 bases separated the two germline ends. CDR1 and CDR2 from the germline V gene are SQVTM and ANQGSEA. The CDR3 is 15 residues long. The CDR3: CSVRYRSAGGHGYTF. CDR3 nucleotide sequence: TGCAGCGTTCGGTATAGGTCCGCCGGGGGACATGGCTACACCTTC.

The chain combines TRBV28 with TRBJ1-1, with D perhaps TRBD1 (6 bases). The CDR3 has 19 residues. Germline values: CDR1 MDHEN, CDR2 SYDVKM. V lost 6 bases, J lost 3 bases, and 29 bases lay in between. This chain's CDR3 is CASRSQHRERKCGDTEAFF. CDR3 DNA: TGTGCCAGCAGGTCCCAACACAGGGAACGGAAGTGTGGGGACACTGAAGCTTTCTTT.

The rearrangement joins TRBV7-9 to TRBJ2-7; D may be TRBD1 (6 bases). The CDR3 covers 12 residues. Germline CDR1 is SEHNR and CDR2 is FQNEAQ (reference sequence). V lost 8 bases and J 1 base, leaving 9 bases between the germline ends. CDR3 coding DNA: TGTGCCAGCGGTCAGGGGTCCTACGAGCAGTACTTC. Encoded protein: CASGQGSYEQYF.

The rearrangement joins TRBV4-3 to TRBJ2-7, with D possibly being TRBD1 (5 bases). The V end was cut by 0 bases, the J end by 5 bases, with 14 bases between. From germline, CDR1 is LGHNA and CDR2 YSLEER. This CDR3 region has 15 residues. The CDR3 bases are TGCGCCAGCAGCCAAGAGAGACAGTTACCCCACGAGCAGTACTTC. It codes for CASSQERQLPHEQYF.

The chain uses TRBV5-6 and TRBJ2-1, with 13 bases aligning to TRBD2. CDR1 is SGHDT and CDR2 is YYEEEE in the germline V gene. The V and J ends lost 5 bases and 10 bases, in that order; junction bases with no gene match: 6. CDR3 size: 14 residues. The CDR3 here is CASRTGTSGVEQFF. DNA for the CDR3: TGTGCCAGCAGGACCGGGACTAGCGGGGTGGAGCAGTTCTTC. The full variable domain, its missing parts supplied by reference TRBV5-6 and TRBJ2-1, is DAGVTQSPTHLIKTRGQQVTLRCSPKSGHDTVSWYQQALGQGPQFIFQYYEEEERQRGNFPDRFSGHQFPNYSSELNVNALLLGDSALYLCASRTGTSGVEQFFGPGTRLTVL.

V gene TRBV14 combines with J gene TRBJ1-1; no definite D call. The CDR3 has 14 residues. V lost 1 base and J 6 bases, leaving 12 bases between the germline ends. Looked up from germline, CDR1 is SGHDN and CDR2 is FVKESK. CDR3 region: CASSQVGGLAEAFF. The CDR3 nucleotides read TGTGCCAGCAGCCAAGTTGGAGGGTTGGCTGAAGCTTTCTTT.

The chain links TRBV10-2 to TRBJ2-7, with D possibly being TRBD2 (6 bases). Trimming took off 0 bases at V and 0 bases at J, with 12 bases between the two ends. In germline, CDR1 is WSHSY, CDR2 SAAADI. The CDR3 covers 16 residues. CDR3 region: CASSESLEGPSYEQYF. The DNA of the CDR3 is TGCGCCAGCAGTGAGTCTTTGGAGGGGCCCTCCTACGAGCAGTACTTC.

V is TRBV27 and J is TRBJ1-2; D is ambiguous. The V and J ends lost 4 bases and 8 bases respectively, with 11 bases between them. CDR1 is MNHEY and CDR2 is SMNVEV in the germline V gene (reference sequence). The CDR3 contains 12 residues. As DNA, the CDR3 is TGTGCCAGCAGTTCCCCAGCGTGGGGCTACACCTTC. This encodes CASSSPAWGYTF.

This rearrangement joins TRBV10-3 to TRBJ1-2, with TRBD1 matching over 8 bases. Germline V CDR1 and CDR2: ENHRY, SYGVKD. CDR3 length: 15 residues. V gave up 7 bases and J gave up 3 bases; unmatched junction bases: 10. Written as DNA, the CDR3 is TGTGCCATCACCTATTCAAAGACAGGGGACTATGGCTACACCTTC. Translation gives CAITYSKTGDYGYTF.

V gene TRBV18 combines with J gene TRBJ1-1; TRBD1 is a possible D gene (6 bases). This CDR3 has 19 residues. V was cut by 0 bases and J by 1 base, with 21 bases left in between. CDR1 and CDR2 from the germline V gene are KGHSH and LQKENI. The CDR3 DNA reads TGTGCCAGCTCACCACCGCCTCCTACTACAGGGTGGCCGAACACTGAAGCTTTCTTT. Its translation is CASSPPPPTTGWPNTEAFF.

The chain joins TRBV7-9 to TRBJ1-2; D unclear. Germline V gene sequence: CDR1 SEHNR, CDR2 FQNEAQ (reference sequence). V lost 5 bases and J lost 1, with 8 bases in between. The CDR3 consists of 13 residues. The CDR3 DNA reads as TGTGCCAGCAGCGTCGGGAATAACTATGGCTACACCTTC. Translated: CASSVGNNYGYTF.

This clone has just a few counts. This rearrangement joins TRBV10-2 to TRBJ1-1, with 7 bases matching TRBD1. V dropped 4 bases and J dropped 2; count of bases not matched to a gene: 13. CDR1 and CDR2 (germline): WSHSY, SAAADI. The CDR3 contains 17 residues. The CDR3 is CASSAAEQGTRNTEAFF. As DNA, the CDR3 is TGCGCCAGCAGTGCCGCAGAACAGGGGACACGTAACACTGAAGCTTTCTTT.